This TCR beta chain is from a study of technical replicates of blood from four donors. Clones were read by immunoSEQ multiplex PCR, and TCRdb kept only the in-frame ones, dropping some. This table holds 55,000 to 70,000 clones, approximately 89% found once. The CDR3 is made up of 15 amino acids. Looked up from germline, CDR1 is MNHEY and CDR2 is SVGAGI. Trimming cost V 2 bases and J 4 bases; bases outside gene matches: 2. The clonotype was recovered from a human donor in good health. Some clones in this sample may be carry-over from other donors' samples. The J gene is TRBJ2-7, the V gene TRBV6-5; 13 bases map to TRBD2. Specimen: PBMCs. CDR3 DNA: TGTGCCAGCAGTTACGAGACTAGCGGGGGGTACGAGCAGTACTTC. Residues: CASSYETSGGYEQYF.